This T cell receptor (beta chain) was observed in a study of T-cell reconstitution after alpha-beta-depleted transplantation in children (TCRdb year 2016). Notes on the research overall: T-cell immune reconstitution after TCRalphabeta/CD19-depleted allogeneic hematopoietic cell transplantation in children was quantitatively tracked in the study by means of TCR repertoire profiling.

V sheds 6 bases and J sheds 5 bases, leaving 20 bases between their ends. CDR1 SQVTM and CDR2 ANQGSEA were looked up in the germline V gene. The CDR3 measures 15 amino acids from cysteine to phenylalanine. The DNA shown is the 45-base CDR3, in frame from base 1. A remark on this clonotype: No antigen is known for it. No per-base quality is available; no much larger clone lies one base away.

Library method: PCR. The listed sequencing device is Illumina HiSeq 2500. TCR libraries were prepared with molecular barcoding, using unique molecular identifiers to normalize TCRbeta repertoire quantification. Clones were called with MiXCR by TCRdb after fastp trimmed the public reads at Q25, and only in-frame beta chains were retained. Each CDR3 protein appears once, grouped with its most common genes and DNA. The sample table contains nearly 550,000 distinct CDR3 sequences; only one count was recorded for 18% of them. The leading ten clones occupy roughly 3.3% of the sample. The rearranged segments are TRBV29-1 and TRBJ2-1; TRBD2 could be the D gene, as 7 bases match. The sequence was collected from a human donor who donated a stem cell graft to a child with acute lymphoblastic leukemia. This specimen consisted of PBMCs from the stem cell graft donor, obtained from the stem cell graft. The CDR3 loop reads CSVEQWGGRDNEQFF. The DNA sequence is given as TGCAGCGTCGAACAGTGGGGGGGCAGGGACAATGAGCAGTTCTTC.